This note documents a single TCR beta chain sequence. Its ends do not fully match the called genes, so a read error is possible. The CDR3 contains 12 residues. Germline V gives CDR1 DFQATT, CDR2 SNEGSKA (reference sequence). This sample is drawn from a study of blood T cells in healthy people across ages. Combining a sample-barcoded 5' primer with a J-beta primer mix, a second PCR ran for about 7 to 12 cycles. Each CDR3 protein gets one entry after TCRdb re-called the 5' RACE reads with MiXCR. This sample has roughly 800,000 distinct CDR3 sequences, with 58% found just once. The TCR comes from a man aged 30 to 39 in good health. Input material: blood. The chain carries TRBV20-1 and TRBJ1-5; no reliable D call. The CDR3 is CSARAPDQLQHF. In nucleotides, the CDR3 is TGCAGTGCCCGGGCCCCCGATCAGCTCCAGCATTTT.